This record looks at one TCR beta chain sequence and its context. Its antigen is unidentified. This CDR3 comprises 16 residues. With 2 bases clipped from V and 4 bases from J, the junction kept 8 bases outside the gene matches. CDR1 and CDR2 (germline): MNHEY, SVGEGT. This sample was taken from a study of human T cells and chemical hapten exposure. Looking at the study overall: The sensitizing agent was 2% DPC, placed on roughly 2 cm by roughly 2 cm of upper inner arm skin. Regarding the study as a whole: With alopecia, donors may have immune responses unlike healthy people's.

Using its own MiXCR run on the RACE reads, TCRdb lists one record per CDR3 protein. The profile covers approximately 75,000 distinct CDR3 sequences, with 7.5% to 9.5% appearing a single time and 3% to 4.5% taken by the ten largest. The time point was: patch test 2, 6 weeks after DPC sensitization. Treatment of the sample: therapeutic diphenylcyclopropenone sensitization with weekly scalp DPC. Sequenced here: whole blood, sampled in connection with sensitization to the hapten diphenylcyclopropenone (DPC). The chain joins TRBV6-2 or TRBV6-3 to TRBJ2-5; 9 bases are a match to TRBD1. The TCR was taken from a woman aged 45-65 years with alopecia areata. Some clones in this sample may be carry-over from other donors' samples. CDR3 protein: CASSYTRDRVRETQYF. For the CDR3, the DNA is TGTGCCAGCAGTTACACCCGGGACAGGGTTCGAGAGACCCAGTACTTC.